This passage covers 9 T cell receptor beta chains from one sample sequenced in a study of T cell repertoires in cytomegalovirus infection. TCRdb redid the calling of the reads with MiXCR, one entry per CDR3 protein. Altogether some 940,000 distinct CDR3 sequences are present, around 30% being singletons, with the ten largest covering 11% to 15%. The antigens of these receptors remain unknown. The material sequenced was cultured CD8+ T cells from PBMCs, taken from culture after CMV antigen stimulation. The origin of the receptors is a human donor in good health (CMV status not recorded). Some clones in this sample may be carry-over from other donors' samples.

This clonotype was found a few times. The rearrangement joins TRBV7-9 to TRBJ2-5; tentatively, D is TRBD1 (7 bases). The CDR3 has 14 residues. V was trimmed by 7 bases and J by 5 bases, leaving 17 bases between them. Germline loops: CDR1 SEHNR, CDR2 FQNEAQ (reference sequence). CDR3 protein: CASMLGGGGETQYF. In nucleotides, the CDR3 is TGTGCCAGCATGCTAGGAGGGGGCGGGGAGACCCAGTACTTC. Complete variable domain (other parts from reference TRBV7-9 and TRBJ2-5): DTGVSQNPRHKITKRGQNVTFRCDPISEHNRLYWYRQTLGQGPEFLTYFQNEAQLEKSRLLSDRFSAERPKGSFSTLEIQRTEQGDSAMYLCASMLGGGGETQYFGPGTRLLVL.

As regards this clonotype: This may come from a read error, since a much larger clone is one base off. The CDR3 DNA sequence: TGTGTCAGCAGCGTCCGGGACATGGGGAAAGGCTACACCTTC. Translating it yields CVSSVRDMGKGYTF. J is TRBJ1-2 and V is TRBV7-2, with D possibly being TRBD1 (6 bases). This CDR3 has 14 amino acids. Germline V gene sequence: CDR1 SGHTA, CDR2 FQGNSA.

In its sample, this clonotype was seen a few times. The chain joins TRBV10-3 to TRBJ2-5; weak D call: TRBD1 (5 bases). V lost 2 bases and J lost 5, with 12 bases in between. Germline loops: CDR1 ENHRY, CDR2 SYGVKD. There are 14 residues in the CDR3. The CDR3 is CAISESQGWETQYF. The CDR3 DNA reads as TGTGCCATCAGTGAGAGTCAGGGATGGGAGACCCAGTACTTC.

The CDR3 is CAIPRGTDYTGELFF. CDR3 nucleotides: TGTGCCATCCCAAGGGGGACGGATTACACCGGGGAGCTGTTTTTT. The gene calls are TRBV7-3 and TRBJ2-2; possibly TRBD1 for D (6 bases). This CDR3 is built from 15 residues. Germline values: CDR1 SGHTA, CDR2 FQGTGA. Trimming left V 10 bases short and J 3 bases short, with 18 bases between.

This rearrangement joins TRBV5-6 to TRBJ2-5; weak D call: TRBD1 (7 bases). V dropped 2 bases and J dropped 2 bases, with 13 bases sitting between them. The CDR3 covers 15 residues. CDR1 is SGHDT and CDR2 is YYEEEE in the germline V gene. The CDR3 region is CASSFPGGLQETQYF. DNA for the CDR3: TGTGCCAGCAGCTTCCCAGGGGGGCTTCAAGAGACCCAGTACTTC.

The chain is built from TRBV7-9 and TRBJ2-1; perhaps TRBD1 as D (5 bases). V lost 4 bases, J lost 7 bases, and 17 bases lay in between. Germline CDR1 and CDR2: SEHNR and FQNEAQ (reference sequence). The CDR3 contains 15 residues. Written as DNA, the CDR3 is TGTGCCAGCAGCTCGCCGGAAGGGGCGCGTAATGAGCAGTTCTTC. This gives the protein CASSSPEGARNEQFF.

The CDR3: CSVPSWAPSGKLYGYTF. Here the CDR3 DNA reads TGCAGCGTACCGTCTTGGGCCCCGTCTGGAAAGCTCTATGGCTACACCTTC. This chain links TRBV29-1 with TRBJ1-2; unclear D gene. CDR1 is SQVTM, CDR2 ANQGSEA, per germline. The CDR3 is 17 residues long. Trimming stripped 6 bases from V and 4 bases from J, with 27 bases between.

The chain joins TRBV23-1 to TRBJ1-4, with D possibly being TRBD1 (6 bases). TRBV23-1 is recorded as an ORF, its role being uncertain. V gave up 5 bases and J gave up 7 bases, with 26 bases separating them. The CDR3 spans 18 residues. The CDR3 DNA is TGCGCCAGCAGTTCGACTTCCCAAGGCGGGGGCGGGAGTGAAAAACTGTTTTTT. As protein: CASSSTSQGGGGSEKLFF.

This chain connects TRBV2 to TRBJ1-1; D gene unclear. The germline gives CDR1 SNHLY, CDR2 FYNNEI. V dropped 4 bases and J dropped 8 bases, with 17 bases sitting between them. The CDR3 is 14 residues long. DNA of the CDR3: TGTGCCAGCAGTGTGGGTAGCGGACCCCCCGAAGCTTTCTTT. Protein: CASSVGSGPPEAFF.